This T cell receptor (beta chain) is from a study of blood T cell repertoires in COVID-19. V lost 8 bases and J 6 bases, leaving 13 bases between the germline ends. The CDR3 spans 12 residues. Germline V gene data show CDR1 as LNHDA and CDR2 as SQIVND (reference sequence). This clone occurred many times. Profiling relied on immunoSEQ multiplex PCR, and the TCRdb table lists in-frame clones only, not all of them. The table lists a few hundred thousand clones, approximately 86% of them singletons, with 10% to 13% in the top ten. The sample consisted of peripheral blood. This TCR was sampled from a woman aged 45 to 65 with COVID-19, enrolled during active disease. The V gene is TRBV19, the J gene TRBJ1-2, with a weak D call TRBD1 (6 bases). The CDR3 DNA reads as TGTGCCAGTGTTACAGGGTCCAATGGCTACACCTTC. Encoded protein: CASVTGSNGYTF.